Included here is one T cell receptor (beta chain) sequence, with context. Its target antigen remains unknown. No base qualities exist here, and no much larger clone lies one base off it. V is pruned by 0 bases and J by 3 bases, leaving 10 bases of the junction without a gene match. Counted from cysteine to phenylalanine, this CDR3 has 18 amino acids. The sequence is cut down to CDR3 DNA, 54 bases in frame from base 1. Taken from the germline V gene, the CDR1 and CDR2 loops are KGHDR and SFDVKD. The data derive from a study of blood T cell repertoires in COVID-19 (dated by TCRdb to the early 2020s). The study in broad terms: Collaborator samples came from the United States, Italy and Spain and covered acute and convalescent phases of COVID-19. The prospective study material was composed of cDNA or gDNA derived from T cells, B-cell-depleted T cells, or PBMCs. Subjects who had been exposed to COVID-19, were actively infected with it, or had recovered from it provided the deeply sampled blood TCRbeta repertoires that made up the dataset. The repertoires were made available in a free public database intended to serve as a resource for research on the immune response to SARS-CoV-2. Samples came from the ongoing ImmuneRACE study (first 160 participants) plus 1,254 subjects from 6 global collaborators. Sample metadata almost always included a de-identified subject ID, COVID-19 status, age in years and sex. Where available, HLA class I and class II types were obtained from metadata supplied by the sample provider rather than from assay-based typing.

Here is what the overall study found, with its caveats: The quantity of clinical and demographic metadata differed by source and by participant and was supplied without curation.

TCRbeta CDR3 regions were amplified from genomic DNA using the immunoSEQ Assay, a bias-controlled multiplex PCR. In the original analysis: Within the assay, amplification of reference gene primers was used to estimate how many nucleated cells each sample contained. Sequence reads were collapsed and filtered to measure the absolute abundance of every unique TCRbeta CDR3 rearrangement. For each sample, productive Simpson clonality was calculated as the square root of Simpson's diversity index across productive rearrangements. TCRdb's version of the immuneACCESS table is confined to in-frame rearrangements and falls short of the full clone set. An unresolved V gene accounts for under half of the shortfall where checked; the remainder is of unknown origin. From that table come the V and J calls and clone size; the DNA was used to work out D and trimming. This sample holds about 300,000 clones; 90% were observed only once. The ten largest clones take up roughly 5.9% of the sample.

One collaborating source in Seattle enrolled patients during active infection and followed them longitudinally through the course of disease. The collaborating institutions used their own protocols to collect whole blood in K2EDTA tubes. For TCRbeta analysis, collaborators shipped samples as frozen whole blood, isolated PBMCs, or DNA extracted from either of those sample types. The rearrangement combines TRBV24-1 with TRBJ2-5; TRBD2 aligns with 9 central bases. The TCR comes from a woman aged 50 to 60 with COVID-19, enrolled during active disease. The sample comprised peripheral blood. The bases are TGTGCCACCAGTGATTTGCGCCATAGCGGGGGTGTTGAAGAGACCCAGTACTTC. Its product reads: CATSDLRHSGGVEETQYF.